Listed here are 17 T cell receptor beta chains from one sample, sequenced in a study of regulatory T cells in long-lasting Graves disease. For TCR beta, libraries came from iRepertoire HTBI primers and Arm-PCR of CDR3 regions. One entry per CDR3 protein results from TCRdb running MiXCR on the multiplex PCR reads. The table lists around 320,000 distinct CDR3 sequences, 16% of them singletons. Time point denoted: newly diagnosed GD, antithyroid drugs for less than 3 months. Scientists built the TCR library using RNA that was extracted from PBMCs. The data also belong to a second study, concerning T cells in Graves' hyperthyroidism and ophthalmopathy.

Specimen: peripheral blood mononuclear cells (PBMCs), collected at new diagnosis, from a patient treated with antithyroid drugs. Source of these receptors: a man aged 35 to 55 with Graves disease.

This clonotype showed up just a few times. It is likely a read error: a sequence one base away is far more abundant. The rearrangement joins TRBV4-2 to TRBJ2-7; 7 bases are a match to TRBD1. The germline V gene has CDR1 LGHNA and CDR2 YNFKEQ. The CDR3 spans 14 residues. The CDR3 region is CVSSQEDRAYEQYF. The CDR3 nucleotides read TGTGTCAGCAGCCAAGAAGACAGGGCCTACGAGCAGTACTTC.

The CDR3 coding sequence is TGTGCCAGCAGGGGACAGGCAGCCCGGGGAGATACGCAGTATTTT. The encoded protein is CASRGQAARGDTQYF. V is TRBV2 and J is TRBJ2-3, with 8 nucleotides matching TRBD1. CDR3 size: 15 residues. V was clipped by 6 bases and J by 5 bases; unmatched bases: 10. CDR1 is SNHLY and CDR2 is FYNNEI in the germline V gene.

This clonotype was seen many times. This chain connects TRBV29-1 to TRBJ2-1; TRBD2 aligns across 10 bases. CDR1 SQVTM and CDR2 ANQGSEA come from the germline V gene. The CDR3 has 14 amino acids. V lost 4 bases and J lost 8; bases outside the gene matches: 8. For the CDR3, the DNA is TGCAGCGTTGGGGAGCGGGGGGGCCGACATGAGCAGTTCTTC. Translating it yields CSVGERGGRHEQFF.

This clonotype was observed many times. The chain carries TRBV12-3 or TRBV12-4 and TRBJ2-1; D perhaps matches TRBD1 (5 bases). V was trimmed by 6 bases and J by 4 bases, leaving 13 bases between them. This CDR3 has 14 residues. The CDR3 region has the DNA TGTGCCAGCAGCCCGATCGACAGTTACAATGAGCAGTTCTTC. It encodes CASSPIDSYNEQFF.

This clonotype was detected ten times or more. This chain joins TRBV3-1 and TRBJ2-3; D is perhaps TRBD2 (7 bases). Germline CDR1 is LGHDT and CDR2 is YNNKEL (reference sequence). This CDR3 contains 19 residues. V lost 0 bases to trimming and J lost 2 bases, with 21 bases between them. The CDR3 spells CASSQDRGRGGVSTDTQYF. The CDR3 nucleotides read TGTGCCAGCAGCCAAGATAGGGGGAGGGGCGGGGTCTCCACAGATACGCAGTATTTT.

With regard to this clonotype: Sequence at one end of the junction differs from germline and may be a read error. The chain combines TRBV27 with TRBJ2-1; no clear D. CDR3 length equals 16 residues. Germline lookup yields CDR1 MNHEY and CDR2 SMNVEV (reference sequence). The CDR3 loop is CASSLSVSGPYNEQFF. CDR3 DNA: TGTGCCAGCAGCTTATCGGTCTCAGGACCCTACAATGAGCAGTTCTTC.

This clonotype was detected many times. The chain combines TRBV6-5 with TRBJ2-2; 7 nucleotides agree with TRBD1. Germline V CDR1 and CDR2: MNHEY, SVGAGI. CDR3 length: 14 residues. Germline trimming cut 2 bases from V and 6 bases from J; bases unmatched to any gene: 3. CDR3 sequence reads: CASSYDRVAGELFF. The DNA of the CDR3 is TGTGCCAGCAGTTACGACAGGGTGGCCGGGGAGCTGTTTTTT.

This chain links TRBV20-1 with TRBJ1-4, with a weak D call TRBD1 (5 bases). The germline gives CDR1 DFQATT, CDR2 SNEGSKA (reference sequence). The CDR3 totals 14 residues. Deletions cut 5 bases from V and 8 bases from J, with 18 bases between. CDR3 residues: CSAPRLGGREKLFF. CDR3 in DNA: TGCAGTGCTCCCCGTTTGGGGGGACGAGAAAAACTGTTTTTT.

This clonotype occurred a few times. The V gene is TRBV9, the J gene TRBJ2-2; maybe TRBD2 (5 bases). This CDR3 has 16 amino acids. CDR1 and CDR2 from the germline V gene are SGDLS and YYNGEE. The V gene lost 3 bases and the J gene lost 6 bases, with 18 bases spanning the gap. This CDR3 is CASSGRADPRAGELFF. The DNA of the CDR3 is TGTGCCAGCAGCGGACGAGCGGACCCAAGGGCCGGGGAGCTGTTTTTT.

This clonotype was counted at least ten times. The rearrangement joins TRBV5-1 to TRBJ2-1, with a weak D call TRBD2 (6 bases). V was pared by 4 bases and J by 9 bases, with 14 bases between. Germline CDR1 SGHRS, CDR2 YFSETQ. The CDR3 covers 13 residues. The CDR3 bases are TGCGCCAGCAGCAGGGACTCCCACACTGAGCAGTTCTTC. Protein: CASSRDSHTEQFF.

DNA for the CDR3: TGTGCCAGCAGCCTATGGGGCAGAGCAAATGAAAAACTGTTTTTT. Protein: CASSLWGRANEKLFF. V usage is TRBV9 and J usage is TRBJ1-4; the D gene is possibly TRBD1 (5 bases). Germline values: CDR1 SGDLS, CDR2 YYNGEE. The CDR3 covers 15 residues. V was shortened by 4 bases and J by 5 bases, with 15 bases between the two germline ends.

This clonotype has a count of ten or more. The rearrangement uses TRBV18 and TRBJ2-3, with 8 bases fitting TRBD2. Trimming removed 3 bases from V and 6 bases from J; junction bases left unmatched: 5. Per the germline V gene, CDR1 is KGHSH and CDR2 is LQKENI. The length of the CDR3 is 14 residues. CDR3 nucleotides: TGTGCCAGCTCACCTAGCGGGGTGATTGATACGCAGTATTTT. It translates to CASSPSGVIDTQYF.

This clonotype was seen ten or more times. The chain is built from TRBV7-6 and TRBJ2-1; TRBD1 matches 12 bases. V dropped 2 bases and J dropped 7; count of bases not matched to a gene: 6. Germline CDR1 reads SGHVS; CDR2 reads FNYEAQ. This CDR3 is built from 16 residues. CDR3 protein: CASSLSPGQGANEQFF. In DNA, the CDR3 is TGTGCCAGCAGCTTATCGCCGGGACAGGGGGCGAATGAGCAGTTCTTC. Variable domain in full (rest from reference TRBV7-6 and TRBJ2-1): GAGVSQSPRYKVTKRGQDVALRCDPISGHVSLYWYRQALGQGPEFLTYFNYEAQQDKSGLPNDRFSAERPEGSISTLTIQRTEQRDSAMYRCASSLSPGQGANEQFFGPGTRLTVL.

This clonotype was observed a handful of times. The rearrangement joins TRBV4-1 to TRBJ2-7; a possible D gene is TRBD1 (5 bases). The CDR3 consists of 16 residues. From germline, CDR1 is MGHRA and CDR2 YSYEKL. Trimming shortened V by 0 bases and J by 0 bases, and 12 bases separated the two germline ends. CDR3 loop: CASSQDARQSSYEQYF. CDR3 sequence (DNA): TGCGCCAGCAGCCAAGATGCCCGACAGAGCTCCTACGAGCAGTACTTC.

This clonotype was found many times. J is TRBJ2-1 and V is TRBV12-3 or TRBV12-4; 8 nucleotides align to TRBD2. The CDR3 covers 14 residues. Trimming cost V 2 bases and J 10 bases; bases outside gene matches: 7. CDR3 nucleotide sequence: TGTGCCAGCAGTTTACCAGCGGGAGTTCGGGAGCAGTTCTTC. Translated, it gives CASSLPAGVREQFF.

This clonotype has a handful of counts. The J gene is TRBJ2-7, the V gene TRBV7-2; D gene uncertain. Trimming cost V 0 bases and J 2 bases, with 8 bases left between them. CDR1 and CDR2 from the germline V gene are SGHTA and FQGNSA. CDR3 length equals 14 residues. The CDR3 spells CASSLAGATYEQYF. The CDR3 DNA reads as TGTGCCAGCAGCTTAGCAGGAGCTACCTACGAGCAGTACTTC.

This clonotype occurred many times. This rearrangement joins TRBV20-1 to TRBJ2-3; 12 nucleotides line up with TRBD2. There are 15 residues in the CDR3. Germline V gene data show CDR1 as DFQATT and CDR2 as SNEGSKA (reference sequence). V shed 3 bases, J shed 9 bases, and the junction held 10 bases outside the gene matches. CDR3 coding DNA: TGCAGTGCTAGGCCCTCTCTAGCGGGGGGGCCGACGCAGTATTTT. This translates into CSARPSLAGGPTQYF.